This TCR beta chain was recorded in a study of OX40 agonist ivuxolimab in advanced cancers. The overall study: Aged roughly 23 to 79 with a mean of approximately 57 years, they were almost 85% male. Study-level findings and limits: The study found that CD8+ T cells averaged more expanded clones than CD4+. The study did not work out the antigen specificity of the expanded peripheral T cells.

Concerning this clone: No antigen is known for it.

Generated by immunoSEQ multiplex PCR, the TCRdb table keeps only in-frame clones and is missing some. This table has under 90,000 clones, around 87% appearing once. Blood sampling took place at baseline, cycle 4 day 1, and cycle 7 day 1. J gave up 8 bases and V 4 bases, and 10 bases lay outside the gene matches. The CDR3 is 15 amino acids. Germline V gives CDR1 SEHNR, CDR2 FQNEAQ (reference sequence). This sequence joins TRBV7-9 and TRBJ2-1, with TRBD2 identical over 8 bases. The specimen comprised CD4+ or CD8+ T cells sorted from blood, sampled in a trial of the OX40 agonist ivuxolimab. The receptor was isolated from an adult with an advanced solid tumor such as melanoma, head and neck, liver or kidney cancer. CDR3 sequence reads: CASSSGGLALDEQFF. Written as DNA, the CDR3 is TGTGCCAGCAGCTCTGGCGGACTAGCCTTGGATGAGCAGTTCTTC.